This TCR beta chain emerged from a study of blood T cell repertoires in COVID-19. Across the study: PBMCs, B-cell-depleted T cells, or T cells were the source of the cDNA or gDNA that made up the material.

In the original workflow: Amplifying reference gene primers gave estimates of nucleated cell counts. The assay was immunoSEQ multiplex PCR, and TCRdb's table has in-frame clones only and misses some. From that table come the V and J calls and clone size; the DNA was used to work out D and trimming. Of some 110,000 clones in the sample, roughly 80% were seen once. CDR1 and CDR2 (germline): GTSNPN, SVGIG (reference sequence). The CDR3 loop spans 15 amino acids. The TCR originated in a man aged 65 to 79 with acute or convalescent COVID-19. The source material was peripheral blood. J is TRBJ2-1 and V is TRBV30; 7 bases align to TRBD2. The CDR3 sequence is CAFGRGDSFGTEQFF. The CDR3 region has the DNA TGTGCTTTCGGCCGGGGGGACTCCTTCGGAACCGAGCAGTTCTTC.